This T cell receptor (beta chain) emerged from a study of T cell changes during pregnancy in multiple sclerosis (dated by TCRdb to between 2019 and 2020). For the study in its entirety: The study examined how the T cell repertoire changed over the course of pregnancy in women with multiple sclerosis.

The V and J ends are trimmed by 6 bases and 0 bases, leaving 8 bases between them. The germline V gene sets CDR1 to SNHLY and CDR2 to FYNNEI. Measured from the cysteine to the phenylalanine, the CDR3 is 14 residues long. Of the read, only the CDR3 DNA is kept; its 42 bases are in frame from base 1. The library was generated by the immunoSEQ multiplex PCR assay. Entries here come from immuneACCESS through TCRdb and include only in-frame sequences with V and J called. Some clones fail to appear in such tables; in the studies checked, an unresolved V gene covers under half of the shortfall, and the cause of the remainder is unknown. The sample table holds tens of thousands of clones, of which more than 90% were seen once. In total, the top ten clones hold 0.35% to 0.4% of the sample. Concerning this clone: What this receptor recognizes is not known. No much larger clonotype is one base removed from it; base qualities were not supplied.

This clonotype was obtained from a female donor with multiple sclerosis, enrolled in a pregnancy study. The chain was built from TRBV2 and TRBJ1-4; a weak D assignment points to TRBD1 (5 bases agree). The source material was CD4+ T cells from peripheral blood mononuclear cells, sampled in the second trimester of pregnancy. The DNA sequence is TGTGCCAGCAGGCGACAGTCAACTAATGAAAAACTGTTTTTT. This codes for CASRRQSTNEKLFF.